This entry describes one T cell receptor beta chain. Germline CDR1 MNHEY, CDR2 SVGAGI. This CDR3 has 16 residues. Germline trimming cut 0 bases from V and 4 bases from J; bases unmatched to any gene: 3. TCRdb's table, derived via immunoSEQ multiplex PCR, lists solely in-frame clones and lacks some. The data hold 90,000 to 100,000 clones, with roughly 79% observed a single time. This specimen belongs to a study of blood T cell repertoires in COVID-19. V and J are TRBV6-5 and TRBJ2-1; TRBD2 aligns across 10 bases. Sequenced sample: peripheral blood. This TCR was sampled from a man in his sixties or seventies with acute or convalescent COVID-19. The CDR3 coding sequence is TGTGCCAGCAGTTACTCTCCGACTAGCGGGTACAATGAGCAGTTCTTC. Its protein product is CASSYSPTSGYNEQFF.